The 19 T cell receptor beta chains given below trace back to one sample, sequenced in a study of identical twins. TCRdb used MiXCR to reprocess the 5' RACE reads, holding one entry per CDR3 protein. The table has fewer than 500,000 distinct CDR3 sequences, roughly 26% seen once; the top ten hold just under 3%. These same data were also listed under a study on T cells expressing NK-cell markers.

Sequenced input: CD4+ T cells sorted from blood. Receptor source: a woman between 18 and 29 years old in good health.

V is TRBV5-1 and J is TRBJ2-3; tentative D call: TRBD2 (6 bases). This CDR3 is 14 amino acids long. Germline V gene data show CDR1 as SGHRS and CDR2 as YFSETQ. The V end was cut by 4 bases, the J end by 1 base, with 10 bases between. CDR3 amino acids: CASSHPSGTDTQYF. For the CDR3, the DNA is TGCGCCAGCAGCCATCCTAGCGGCACAGATACGCAGTATTTT.

The rearrangement links TRBV27 to TRBJ2-5; tentative D call: TRBD2 (5 bases). Germline loops: CDR1 MNHEY, CDR2 SMNVEV (reference sequence). The CDR3 has 18 residues. Trimming stripped 2 bases from V and 1 base from J, with 20 bases between. Here the CDR3 reads CASSLGSSWLAIQETQYF. CDR3 nucleotides: TGTGCCAGCAGTTTAGGGTCATCGTGGCTAGCCATCCAAGAGACCCAGTACTTC.

Only a few counts were recorded for this clonotype. This rearrangement joins TRBV7-9 to TRBJ2-7, with D possibly being TRBD1 (6 bases). CDR1 is SEHNR, CDR2 FQNEAQ, per germline (reference sequence). V lost 8 bases and J 6 bases, leaving 14 bases between the germline ends. The CDR3 sequence is 12 residues long. This CDR3 reads CASAKGESEQYF. DNA of the CDR3: TGTGCCAGCGCAAAGGGGGAAAGCGAGCAGTACTTC. Using reference TRBV7-9 and TRBJ2-7 for the parts outside the CDR3, the full variable domain is DTGVSQNPRHKITKRGQNVTFRCDPISEHNRLYWYRQTLGQGPEFLTYFQNEAQLEKSRLLSDRFSAERPKGSFSTLEIQRTEQGDSAMYLCASAKGESEQYFGPGTRLTVT.

The chain carries TRBV6-5 and TRBJ1-1, with a weak D call TRBD1 (6 bases). CDR3 length: 13 amino acids. Per the germline V gene, CDR1 is MNHEY and CDR2 is SVGAGI. The ends were cut back, 0 bases at V and 8 bases at J, with 10 bases in the middle. The CDR3 DNA follows: TGTGCCAGCAGTTACTCGAGGGGGGCCGAAGCTTTCTTT. This sequence encodes CASSYSRGAEAFF.

This chain joins TRBV19 and TRBJ2-6; D ambiguous. CDR1 is LNHDA and CDR2 is SQIVND in the germline V gene (reference sequence). V dropped 4 bases and J dropped 2 bases, with 12 bases sitting between them. The CDR3 extends over 16 amino acids. CDR3 coding DNA: TGTGCCAGTAGTACCGCAATACGCGCTGGGGCCAACGTCCTGACTTTC. Its protein is CASSTAIRAGANVLTF. Supplemented by reference TRBV19 and TRBJ2-6, the full variable domain reads DGGITQSPKYLFRKEGQNVTLSCEQNLNHDAMYWYRQDPGQGLRLIYYSQIVNDFQKGDIAEGYSVSREKKESFPLTVTSAQKNPTAFYLCASSTAIRAGANVLTFGAGSRLTVL.

V is TRBV4-3 and J is TRBJ2-1; unclear D gene. Trimming pared 0 bases from V and 10 bases from J, leaving 10 bases between. Germline V lookup: CDR1 LGHNA, CDR2 YSLEER. This CDR3 is 13 amino acids long. The chain's CDR3 is CASSQEVFGEQFF. CDR3 bases: TGCGCCAGCAGCCAAGAGGTTTTCGGGGAGCAGTTCTTC.

The genes are TRBV7-9 and TRBJ2-2; 7 bases map to TRBD2. The germline CDR1 and CDR2 sequences are SEHNR and FQNEAQ (reference sequence). The length of the CDR3 is 16 residues. V dropped 0 bases and J dropped 0; count of bases not matched to a gene: 1. The CDR3 loop reads CASSLAGLANTGELFF. CDR3 bases: TGTGCCAGCAGCTTAGCTGGACTAGCGAACACCGGGGAGCTGTTTTTT.

This clonotype was seen only a few times. The rearrangement links TRBV20-1 to TRBJ2-7; a weak D match, TRBD2 (5 bases). With 7 bases removed from V and 3 bases from J, the gap between germline ends came to 13 bases. CDR3 size: 12 residues. CDR1 and CDR2 from the germline V gene are DFQATT and SNEGSKA (reference sequence). The CDR3 loop is CSVAGVVYEQYF. CDR3 sequence (DNA): TGCAGTGTCGCCGGGGTGGTCTACGAGCAGTACTTC.

The chain recombines TRBV5-1 with TRBJ2-5; TRBD1 aligns across 7 bases. The CDR3 is made up of 13 amino acids. Germline CDR1 SGHRS, CDR2 YFSETQ. With 3 bases clipped from V and 2 bases from J, the junction kept 1 base outside the gene matches. Here the CDR3 reads CASSWDSQETQYF. The CDR3 DNA is TGCGCCAGCAGCTGGGACAGTCAAGAGACCCAGTACTTC.

This clonotype has a handful of counts. The rearrangement links TRBV20-1 to TRBJ1-2; TRBD1 is a possible D gene (6 bases). Germline V gene data show CDR1 as DFQATT and CDR2 as SNEGSKA (reference sequence). The CDR3 totals 12 residues. Trimming left V 8 bases short and J 3 bases short, with 13 bases between. Here the CDR3 reads CSTGQRYYGYTF. The CDR3 DNA reads as TGCAGTACAGGACAGAGATACTATGGCTACACCTTC.

This clonotype has more than one count but fewer than ten. The chain uses TRBV27 and TRBJ2-1, with 7 bases identical to TRBD1. The CDR3 length is 17 residues. The V gene end was trimmed by 3 bases and the J gene end by 2 bases; junction bases not matched to a gene: 10. Germline CDR1 is MNHEY and CDR2 is SMNVEV (reference sequence). The CDR3 bases are TGTGCCAGCAGTTTCAGGACAGGTCAAGGCACCTACAATGAGCAGTTCTTC. The encoded protein is CASSFRTGQGTYNEQFF.

This clonotype was counted a few times. The chain combines TRBV15 with TRBJ2-7, with unresolved D. The CDR3 sequence is 12 residues long. Trimming pared 6 bases from V and 2 bases from J, leaving 8 bases between. The germline CDR1 and CDR2 sequences are LNHNV and YYDKDF (reference sequence). CDR3 sequence (DNA): TGTGCCACCAGTGACTGGACCTACGAGCAGTACTTC. It is translated as CATSDWTYEQYF.

This chain connects TRBV7-8 to TRBJ2-3; D not certain. Germline lookup yields CDR1 SGHVS and CDR2 FQNEAQ. The V end lost 4 bases, the J end lost 9 bases, and 8 bases lay between the germline ends. The CDR3 is made up of 11 amino acids. The CDR3: CASSSRQTQYF. For the CDR3, the DNA is TGTGCCAGCAGCTCAAGGCAGACGCAGTATTTT.

In its sample, this clonotype was seen a few times. The chain recombines TRBV20-1 with TRBJ2-6, with D unclear. The V end lost 4 bases, the J end lost 4 bases, and 11 bases lay between the germline ends. CDR1 is DFQATT, CDR2 SNEGSKA, per germline (reference sequence). CDR3 length equals 14 residues. CDR3 in amino acids: CSATDGAGANVLTF. The CDR3 coding sequence is TGCAGTGCTACAGACGGAGCGGGGGCCAACGTCCTGACTTTC.

The chain couples TRBV20-1 to TRBJ1-4, with D uncertain. Germline loops: CDR1 DFQATT, CDR2 SNEGSKA (reference sequence). CDR3 length: 13 residues. With 4 bases removed from V and 6 bases from J, the gap between germline ends came to 12 bases. The CDR3 region is CSAIPTNHEKLFF. CDR3 DNA: TGCAGTGCTATCCCTACAAACCATGAAAAACTGTTTTTT.

In this sample, this clonotype turned up a few times. V gene TRBV5-1 combines with J gene TRBJ2-5; possible D gene TRBD2, 5 bases. The germline V gene has CDR1 SGHRS and CDR2 YFSETQ. Trimming left V 0 bases short and J 4 bases short, with 16 bases between. The CDR3 has 16 amino acids. CDR3 amino acids: CASSLGGAAPRETQYF. In nucleotides, the CDR3 is TGCGCCAGCAGCTTGGGGGGAGCGGCCCCGCGAGAGACCCAGTACTTC.

V usage is TRBV5-1 and J usage is TRBJ2-2, with TRBD2 as a possible D gene (5 bases). V shed 2 bases and J shed 3 bases, with 11 bases lying between them. CDR1 SGHRS and CDR2 YFSETQ come from the germline V gene. This CDR3 region has 15 residues. The CDR3 loop is CASSFRTLDTGELFF. CDR3 DNA: TGCGCCAGCAGCTTTAGGACTCTCGACACCGGGGAGCTGTTTTTT.

This sequence joins TRBV12-3 or TRBV12-4 and TRBJ1-2, with no clear D. The V end lost 1 base, the J end lost 8 bases, and 8 bases lay between the germline ends. The CDR3 is 12 residues long. DNA for the CDR3: TGTGCCAGCAGTTTAGGGCGGAGAGGCTACACCTTC. Protein: CASSLGRRGYTF.

The chain carries TRBV20-1 and TRBJ2-3; TRBD1 agrees at 8 bases. Germline CDR1 DFQATT, CDR2 SNEGSKA (reference sequence). The J segment lost 2 bases and the V segment lost 3 bases, leaving 4 bases of the junction unmatched. The CDR3 totals 14 residues. CDR3 sequence (DNA): TGCAGTGCTAGTAGGGGACAGGTCACAGATACGCAGTATTTT. This sequence encodes CSASRGQVTDTQYF.